This T cell receptor (beta chain) was captured by sequencing in a study of T cells in Graves' hyperthyroidism and ophthalmopathy. V was pared by 0 bases and J by 6 bases, with 1 base of the junction left unmatched. Per the germline V gene, CDR1 is MNHEY and CDR2 is SVGAGI. The CDR3 is 14 amino acids. In this sample, this clonotype turned up many times. RNA transcripts yielded amplified TCR beta CDR3 regions. First-round RT-PCR with HTBI primers amplified the TCR CDR3 region. TCRdb reprocessed the multiplex PCR reads with MiXCR, giving one entry per CDR3 protein. The data show roughly 520,000 distinct CDR3 sequences, roughly 24% seen once.

This TCR came from a woman aged 25-40 years with Graves' ophthalmopathy. This chain connects TRBV6-5 to TRBJ1-1; 10 nucleotides match TRBD1. The sample comprised blood. The CDR3, as DNA: TGTGCCAGCAGTTACTCGGGACAGGGGCCTGAAGCTTTCTTT. Amino acids: CASSYSGQGPEAFF.